A single sample gave rise to the 4 T cell receptor beta chains below, sequenced in a study of T cells in Graves' hyperthyroidism and ophthalmopathy (dated by TCRdb to between 2018 and 2020). Preparation of the library involved multiplex PCR. This sample was sequenced with an Illumina HiSeq 2000. TCR beta CDR3 regions were amplified from RNA transcripts. A first-round RT-PCR of the TCR CDR3 used the HTBI primer set with the Qiagen OneStep RT-PCR kit. The public reads were reprocessed in TCRdb via fastp at Q25 and MiXCR, keeping in-frame beta chains. Rows are unified per CDR3 protein, each entry keeping the most common DNA and genes. Within this sample are around 300,000 distinct CDR3 sequences, with about 15% of them counted one time only. The ten most abundant clones make up around 23% of the sample. Sample: blood. The receptor source for this set is a woman aged 25-40 years with Graves' hyperthyroidism.

J is TRBJ2-7 and V is TRBV7-9; possibly TRBD1 for D (6 bases). The CDR3 extends over 13 amino acids. V was shortened by 8 bases and J by 2 bases, with 13 bases between the two germline ends. Germline CDR1 SEHNR, CDR2 FQNEAQ (reference sequence). The CDR3 sequence is CASQYTGTYEQYF. The CDR3 DNA follows: TGTGCCAGCCAATATACAGGGACCTACGAGCAGTACTTC. The full variable domain, with the rest looked up from reference TRBV7-9 and TRBJ2-7, is DTGVSQNPRHKITKRGQNVTFRCDPISEHNRLYWYRQTLGQGPEFLTYFQNEAQLEKSRLLSDRFSAERPKGSFSTLEIQRTEQGDSAMYLCASQYTGTYEQYFGPGTRLTVT.

The genes are TRBV29-1 and TRBJ2-5, with D tentatively TRBD1 (6 bases). Germline values: CDR1 SQVTM, CDR2 ANQGSEA. This CDR3 has 16 residues. Trimming removed 6 bases at V and 4 bases at J, with 24 bases between. CDR3 bases: TGCAGCGTACAGTTCGGGTTAACAGGGATCTTAGAGACCCAGTACTTC. Amino acids: CSVQFGLTGILETQYF.

This clonotype was seen only a few times. The chain joins TRBV10-3 to TRBJ2-4; D call uncertain. Germline CDR1 is ENHRY and CDR2 is SYGVKD. CDR3 length: 14 amino acids. V was clipped by 3 bases and J by 8 bases, with 14 bases between them. The CDR3 DNA reads TGTGCCATCAGTGAAAGGGCCCGGTGGGACATTCAGTACTTC. Translation: CAISERARWDIQYF.

This rearrangement joins TRBV6-1 to TRBJ1-1; D ambiguous. CDR3 length: 14 amino acids. Per germline, CDR1 MNHNS and CDR2 SASEGT. V was clipped by 6 bases and J by 5 bases, with 16 bases between them. Here the CDR3 DNA reads TGTGCCAGCAGACCCACCGCCCGAGGGACTGAAGCTTTCTTT. It encodes CASRPTARGTEAFF.